The clone carrying this T cell receptor beta chain was seen ten or more times. Its cognate antigen is unknown. Trimming shortened V by 5 bases and J by 5 bases, and 18 bases separated the two germline ends. CDR1 and CDR2 (germline): MDHEN, SYDVKM. The CDR3 has 15 amino acids. The data belong to a study of T cells in Graves' hyperthyroidism and ophthalmopathy. General study points: Blood samples included most of the expanded thyroid clonotypes exceeding 0.001. Model predictions of ophthalmopathy came a median roughly 6.4 months before onset.

The source material, RNA transcripts, was used to amplify TCR beta CDR3 regions. The study used the HTBI primer set for a first-round RT-PCR of the TCR CDR3. Using its own MiXCR run on the multiplex PCR reads, TCRdb lists one record per CDR3 protein. Of a few hundred thousand distinct CDR3 sequences in the sample, over 20% were seen once. Hyperthyroidism had been newly diagnosed in patients aged 18 to 65, and its duration was under 2 months. Any patient presenting with uncontrolled infection, other autoimmune disease, pregnancy or lactation was left out. The chain links TRBV28 to TRBJ2-5; TRBD1 might be the D (5 bases). The material sequenced was blood. The clonotype originates from a woman aged 45-65 years with Graves' hyperthyroidism. CDR3 protein: CASSPRFARGETQYF. The CDR3 coding sequence is TGTGCCAGCAGTCCACGATTCGCTAGGGGTGAGACCCAGTACTTC.